The 11 T cell receptor beta chains below come from one sample, sequenced in a study of T-cell reconstitution after alpha-beta-depleted transplantation in children. For TCRbeta, the library was prepared with unique molecular identifiers. Via MiXCR, TCRdb re-called the PCR reads, giving one row per CDR3 protein. The repertoire consists of about 580,000 distinct CDR3 sequences, with 23% occurring once and the leading ten covering approximately 14%. Sequenced material: PBMCs, mostly from graft donor cells, taken 360 days after TCRalphabeta/CD19-depleted stem cell transplant. The source is a boy under two years old who had a stem cell transplant for acute myeloid leukemia, so the T cells may come from the graft donor.

The chain links TRBV12-3 or TRBV12-4 to TRBJ1-5; D gene ambiguous. This CDR3 spans 13 amino acids. The germline V and J ends were trimmed by 6 bases and 6 bases, with 12 bases remaining between them. CDR3 sequence (DNA): TGTGCCAGCAGCCCCGGTAGGGTTCAGCCCCAGCATTTT. This gives the protein CASSPGRVQPQHF.

The chain has TRBV29-1 and TRBJ2-3, with 9 bases lining up with TRBD1. Germline lookup yields CDR1 SQVTM and CDR2 ANQGSEA. With 5 bases clipped from V and 2 bases from J, the junction kept 5 bases outside the gene matches. The CDR3 extends over 14 amino acids. In DNA, the CDR3 is TGCAGCGTTTCGACAGGGGGAACCACAGATACGCAGTATTTT. Translating gives CSVSTGGTTDTQYF.

This clonotype came up many times. The chain combines TRBV29-1 with TRBJ2-5, with 8 bases fitting TRBD1. This CDR3 is built from 18 residues. Germline CDR1 and CDR2: SQVTM and ANQGSEA. Trimming at V came to 4 bases and at J to 0 bases, leaving 16 bases not matched to a gene. The CDR3, as DNA: TGCAGCGTTGGGAGAGGACAGGGTTTTTTGAATCACCAAGAGACCCAGTACTTC. Translated, it gives CSVGRGQGFLNHQETQYF.

This chain links TRBV19 with TRBJ2-3; D is uncertain. The CDR3 length is 13 residues. Germline V gene lookup returns CDR1 LNHDA and CDR2 SQIVND (reference sequence). The V gene lost 3 bases and the J gene lost 2 bases, with 6 bases spanning the gap. CDR3 coding DNA: TGTGCCAGTAGTATGGCGCACACAGATACGCAGTATTTT. Translation gives CASSMAHTDTQYF.

This clonotype was counted at least ten times. The rearrangement links TRBV4-3 to TRBJ2-1; 8 bases fit TRBD2. Unmatched junction bases numbered 6, after V lost 0 bases and J lost 2 bases. In germline, CDR1 is LGHNA, CDR2 YSLEER. The CDR3 runs 17 residues. The CDR3 sequence is CASSQDFAGGTYNEQFF. Here the CDR3 DNA reads TGCGCCAGCAGCCAAGATTTCGCGGGGGGTACCTACAATGAGCAGTTCTTC.

The V call is TRBV7-3, the J call TRBJ2-5; D gene uncertain. The germline gives CDR1 SGHTA, CDR2 FQGTGA. V lost 1 base and J 4 bases, leaving 10 bases between the germline ends. This CDR3 has 14 residues. CDR3 sequence: CASSLKWLGETQYF. The CDR3 nucleotides are TGTGCCAGCAGCTTAAAATGGCTCGGAGAGACCCAGTACTTC.

This clonotype was seen at least ten times. The chain carries TRBV5-1 and TRBJ2-7; D might be TRBD2 (6 bases). Trimming removed 2 bases at V and 5 bases at J, with 14 bases between. This CDR3 has 14 residues. Germline CDR1 reads SGHRS; CDR2 reads YFSETQ. CDR3 sequence: CASSLFGGVDEQYF. The DNA for the CDR3 is TGCGCCAGCAGCTTATTCGGCGGGGTTGACGAGCAGTACTTC.

The chain links TRBV20-1 to TRBJ2-6, with TRBD1 as a possible D gene (6 bases). Germline V gene sequence: CDR1 DFQATT, CDR2 SNEGSKA (reference sequence). This CDR3 is built from 16 residues. V lost 6 bases, J lost 0 bases, and 15 bases lay in between. CDR3 in DNA: TGCAGTGCCAAGGGGGAAGGGAACTCTGGGGCCAACGTCCTGACTTTC. This gives the protein CSAKGEGNSGANVLTF.

This clonotype was observed at least ten times. The J gene is TRBJ2-2, the V gene TRBV7-2; D may be TRBD2 (5 bases). Trimming took off 1 base at V and 0 bases at J, with 9 bases between the two ends. CDR1 is SGHTA and CDR2 is FQGNSA in the germline V gene. The length of the CDR3 is 16 residues. Written as DNA, the CDR3 is TGTGCCAGCAGCTTAGTCGCCGGGGCGAACACCGGGGAGCTGTTTTTT. Translating it yields CASSLVAGANTGELFF.

The V gene is TRBV12-3 or TRBV12-4, the J gene TRBJ2-2; D remains unclear. The ends were cut back, 6 bases at V and 4 bases at J, with 6 bases in the middle. This CDR3 comprises 12 residues. The CDR3 DNA reads TGTGCCAGCAGACCCTCCACCGGGGAGCTGTTTTTT. As protein: CASRPSTGELFF.

The chain has TRBV25-1 and TRBJ2-1; the D gene is possibly TRBD2 (5 bases). The CDR3 length is 11 residues. Trimming stripped 4 bases from V and 10 bases from J, with 8 bases between. Germline assignment: CDR1 MGHDK and CDR2 SYGVNS. The CDR3 nucleotides are TGTGCCAGCAGTGGACGAGGGGAGCAGTTCTTC. This gives the protein CASSGRGEQFF.